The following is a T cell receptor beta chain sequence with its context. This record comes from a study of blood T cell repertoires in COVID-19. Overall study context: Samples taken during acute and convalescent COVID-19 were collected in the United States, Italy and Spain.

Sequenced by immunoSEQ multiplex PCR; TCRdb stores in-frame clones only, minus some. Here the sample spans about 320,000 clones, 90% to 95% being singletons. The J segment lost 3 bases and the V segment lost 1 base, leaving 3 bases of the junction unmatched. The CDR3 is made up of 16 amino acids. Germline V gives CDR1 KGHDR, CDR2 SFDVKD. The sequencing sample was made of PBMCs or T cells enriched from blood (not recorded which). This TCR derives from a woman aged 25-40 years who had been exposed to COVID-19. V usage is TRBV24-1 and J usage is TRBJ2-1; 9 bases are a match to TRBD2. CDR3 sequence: CATSDLAGGVYNEQFF. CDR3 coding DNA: TGTGCCACCAGTGATTTAGCGGGGGGAGTCTACAATGAGCAGTTCTTC.